This T cell receptor beta chain was sequenced for a study of blood T cell repertoires in COVID-19. The V segment lost 4 bases and the J segment 6 bases; nucleotides outside the gene matches: 2. The germline V gene has CDR1 WNHNN and CDR2 SYGVQD (reference sequence). The CDR3 runs to 14 residues. TCRdb's copy holds only in-frame clones and misses some; the assay was immunoSEQ multiplex PCR. The sample lists roughly 430,000 clones; about 88% were seen once. This clone has a handful of counts. Material: PBMCs or T cells enriched from blood (not recorded which). The sequence was collected from a woman younger than 30 who had been exposed to COVID-19. The chain is built from TRBV10-1 and TRBJ2-7, with 14 bases identical to TRBD2. The CDR3 nucleotides are TGCGCCAGCAGTGGACTAGCGGGAGGGTCCGAGCAGTACTTC. This gives the protein CASSGLAGGSEQYF.